These T cell receptor beta chains were read from a single sample in a study of T cells after posttransplantation cyclophosphamide. TCRdb's table, derived via immunoSEQ multiplex PCR, lists solely in-frame clones and lacks some. The data show about 43,000 clones, less than 95% seen once. This specimen consisted of PBMCs, obtained just over 60 days after allogeneic stem cell transplant with posttransplant cyclophosphamide. Source of these receptors: a male patient aged 55-69 years who received an allogeneic stem cell transplant from a related donor and was CMV-positive. A share of the T cells may be of graft donor origin. The CDR3 runs from the conserved cysteine through the conserved F or W. The order of the fields is J gene, D gene, clone size, V gene, CDR3 DNA, CDR3 protein. A D gene is named only where the DNA matches it firmly. Not every row has a clone size; where given, it reads once, few, many or a size class.

>TRBJ1-3|.|.|TRBV4-2
TGTGCCAGCTCGGGAATTCGAAACACCATATATTTT
CASSGIRNTIYF
>TRBJ1-1|.|few|TRBV19
TGTGCCAGTACGGTGGGCCAGAACACTGAAGCTTTCTTT
CASTVGQNTEAFF
>TRBJ1-4|TRBD1|.|TRBV9
TGTGCCAGCAGCGTCTCAGGGGGGAGCACTAATGAAAAACTGTTTTTT
CASSVSGGSTNEKLFF
>TRBJ1-5|.|.|TRBV7-2
TGTGCCAGCAGCTTGATGGGCGTTCCTGGGCAGCCCCAGCATTTT
CASSLMGVPGQPQHF
>TRBJ2-7|.|.|TRBV9
TGTGCCAGCAGCGTAGCATCCGGTGGTTCTAGTCTCGAGCAGTACTTC
CASSVASGGSSLEQYF
>TRBJ1-6|TRBD1|.|TRBV6-5
TGTGCCAGCAGTTCTAGTACCGGGACAGGGAATTCACCCCTCCACTTT
CASSSSTGTGNSPLHF
>TRBJ1-5|TRBD1|.|TRBV4-2
TGTGCCAGCAGCCAAGAGCCGACAGGGTTTCAGCCCCAGCATTTT
CASSQEPTGFQPQHF
>TRBJ1-6|TRBD1|.|TRBV18
TGTGCCAGCTCACCCGGACAGGGAGGTTATTCACCCCTCCACTTT
CASSPGQGGYSPLHF
>TRBJ2-5|.|.|TRBV9
TGTGCCAGCAGCGACCGGGACACAAAGTTCCAAGAGACCCAGTACTTC
CASSDRDTKFQETQYF
>TRBJ1-2|.|.|TRBV11-2
TGTGCCAGCAGCTTACAGTTGTCTGGCTATGGCTACACCTTC
CASSLQLSGYGYTF
>TRBJ1-2|TRBD1|.|TRBV10-3
TGTGCCATCAGTTTAGCACCGGGACAGGGGGCTGAAGGCTACACCTTC
CAISLAPGQGAEGYTF
>TRBJ2-7|.|.|TRBV27
TGTGCCAGCAGGGGGCAGGGAATAGGCTACGAGCAGTACTTC
CASRGQGIGYEQYF
>TRBJ1-3|TRBD1|.|TRBV5-6
TGTGCCAGCAGCGCGGACAGGGGTGGAAACACCATATATTTT
CASSADRGGNTIYF
>TRBJ1-2|.|.|TRBV10-3
TGTGCCATCAGAGGGACGGGAGCTAACTATGGCTACACCTTC
CAIRGTGANYGYTF
>TRBJ1-6|TRBD1|.|TRBV15
TGTGCCACCAGCAGAGGTAGGGAGCAGGGGGTGACGGATTCACCCCTCCACTTT
CATSRGREQGVTDSPLHF
>TRBJ1-2|.|few|TRBV6-5
TGTGCCAGCAGTTACTCACGGGGAAACTATGGCTACACCTTC
CASSYSRGNYGYTF
>TRBJ2-3|.|.|TRBV5-1
TGCGCCAGCAGCTTAGACAGGGATACGCAGTATTTT
CASSLDRDTQYF
>TRBJ1-2|.|.|TRBV10-3
TGTGCCATCAGTGAACTGGACAGTAACTATGGCTACACCTTC
CAISELDSNYGYTF
>TRBJ1-6|.|.|TRBV5-8
TGTGCCACCCAACCTCGACAGTACCTCTATAATTCCCCCCTCCACTTT
CATQPRQYLYNSPLHF
>TRBJ2-2|TRBD1|.|TRBV30
TGTGCCTGGAGTGTACGAGGTCAGGGGGTCACCGGGGAGCTGTTTTTT
CAWSVRGQGVTGELFF
>TRBJ1-3|.|once|TRBV18
TGTGCCAGCTCACCACCAGGGGATGGAAACACCATATATTTT
CASSPPGDGNTIYF
>TRBJ1-5|TRBD1|.|TRBV18
TGTGCCAGCTCACGGGGACAGGCGGAGGTAGAGCCCCAGCATTTT
CASSRGQAEVEPQHF
>TRBJ2-7|.|.|TRBV5-1
TGCGCCAGCAGCTTTTCAGTGGGGCCAGGGTACGAGCAGTACTTC
CASSFSVGPGYEQYF
>TRBJ1-1|.|.|TRBV19
TGTGCCAGTAGTCCCCTCGGGGGGGTTACGGGAACTGAAGCTTTCTTT
CASSPLGGVTGTEAFF
>TRBJ2-6|.|.|TRBV4-1
TGCGCCAGCAGCCAGGCAGGGCTACCCCGCAACCCTGGGGCCAACGTCCTGACTTTC
CASSQAGLPRNPGANVLTF
>TRBJ2-7|TRBD2|.|TRBV7-9
TGTGCCAGCAGCCGGGCCGGACTAGAGGACGAGCAGTACTTC
CASSRAGLEDEQYF
>TRBJ1-4|TRBD1|.|TRBV11-2
TGTGCCAGCAGCTCAGGGGGGACCATGCAAAAACTGTTTTTT
CASSSGGTMQKLFF
>TRBJ2-2|.|.|TRBV27
TGTGCCAGCAGTTTGGGGGGGCCCGGGGAGCTGTTTTTT
CASSLGGPGELFF
>TRBJ2-7|.|once|TRBV27
TGTGCCAGCAGTTTGGGAGCCCTAGGCGAGCAGTACTTC
CASSLGALGEQYF
>TRBJ2-3|TRBD1|once|TRBV25-1
TGTGCCAGCCGGGACAGGCGTTCAGATACGCAGTATTTT
CASRDRRSDTQYF
>TRBJ2-1|.|once|TRBV7-9
TGTGCCAGCGGATCGAGGGGGATTAATGAGCAGTTCTTC
CASGSRGINEQFF
>TRBJ1-1|TRBD1|.|TRBV30
TGTGCCTGGAGGTTAACAGGGGGCTCTGAAGCTTTCTTT
CAWRLTGGSEAFF